This TCR beta chain was observed in a study of human T cells and chemical hapten exposure. The V gene's germline CDR1 is MNHEY and CDR2 SVGEGT. This CDR3 has 16 residues. The V gene lost 8 bases and the J gene lost 2 bases, with 22 bases spanning the gap. Time point here: patch test 1, 2 weeks after DPC sensitization. As to treatment: therapeutic diphenylcyclopropenone sensitization with weekly scalp DPC. The authors extracted total RNA from unfractionated whole blood. At patch-test visits, sampling came before the patch test. This clonotype was recorded at least ten times. TCRdb reanalysed the RACE reads using MiXCR and keeps one entry per CDR3 protein. The repertoire includes around 57,000 distinct CDR3 sequences, 9.5% to 11% of them detected once, and 1.5% to 2% sits in the top ten.

The V and J genes are TRBV6-2 or TRBV6-3 and TRBJ2-7; tentative D call: TRBD2 (6 bases). The sequence came from a woman aged 40 to 55 with alopecia areata. Some clones in this sample may be carry-over from other donors' samples. Sequenced here: whole blood, sampled in connection with sensitization to the hapten diphenylcyclopropenone (DPC). CDR3 nucleotide sequence: TGTGCCAGCTGGACCCCTCCGGGGACGGGAGCCTACGAGCAGTACTTC. Protein product: CASWTPPGTGAYEQYF.